This paragraph covers one T cell receptor (beta chain) sequence. No antigen is known for it. No qualities accompany the bases; no much larger clone lies one base away. The study profiled bulk TCR beta-chain repertoires in matched peripheral blood, tumor and adjacent normal breast tissue taken from fewer than 20 patients with early-stage breast cancer. Before surgery, about 4.5-10 mL of whole blood was collected into EDTA tubes and then processed within 2 hours. Ficoll-Paque centrifugation in SepMate-50 tubes was used to isolate peripheral blood mononuclear cells. PBMCs were cryopreserved in aliquots of roughly 2 to 4.5 million cells in approximately 90% FBS with about 10% DMSO and kept in liquid nitrogen. The Qiagen AllPrep DNA/RNA Mini kit was used to extract genomic DNA. Each sample was amplified as two independent genomic DNA replicates: roughly 0.5 ug for blood and roughly 1.5 ug for tumor or normal breast. TCRB sequencing of genomic DNA was carried out with the ImmunoSeq Intro kit according to the manufacturer's instructions. The multiplex PCR ran for about 31 cycles using proprietary primers and spike-in control sequences for absolute quantification. Single-end 150-bp reads were used to sequence an 87-bp fragment spanning the CDR3 and the flanking V and J genes. Each lane of an Illumina MiSeq running version 3.0 chemistry carried seven multiplexed samples, with two replicates apiece. On the study's bioinformatics: Raw data were processed by the vendor's proprietary pipeline, with both replicates merged into one result per sample. Clonotypes were defined as productive rearrangements sharing the V-gene family, CDR3 amino acid sequence and J-gene segment. Clonality was computed as 1 minus the normalized Shannon entropy (Pielou evenness) of TCRB abundances. To estimate T cell density, the total number of templates was divided by the number of input cells, which was inferred from the amount of DNA input. Recon, run with its default parameters, was used to estimate overall repertoire diversity and clonality. Tumor-enriched clonotypes were defined as having over 0.1% abundance in tumor and at least 32-fold higher abundance than in normal breast. As stored in TCRdb, this immuneACCESS dataset retains in-frame rearrangements with V and J assigned. A fraction of the clones does not appear; measured against another copy, unresolved V genes explain less than half of the discrepancy, and the remainder lacks a known reason. V and J calls and clone size follow that table, whereas D and trimming were derived from the DNA. Within this sample are some 29,000 clones, with 84% of them counted one time only. The top ten clones comprise about 10% of the sample.

This record comes from a study of early stage breast cancer tumors (dated by TCRdb to 2017 to 2019). Background for the entire study: Of the roughly 15 invasive breast tumors, eleven to twelve were found to be estrogen receptor-positive, progesterone receptor-positive and HER2-negative. Across all samples, 2 million to 3 million templates representing 1 million or so unique clonotypes were detected. Of the approximately 12 ER+/PR+/HER2- tumors, eight were classified as invasive ductal carcinomas and four as invasive lobular carcinomas. On average, each sample had roughly 9.7-fold read coverage.

The CDR3 sequence holds 13 residues, the cysteine and phenylalanine included. Only CDR3 DNA is held: 39 bases, read in frame from base 1. The germline V gene (reference sequence) specifies SGHNT as CDR1 and YYREEE as CDR2. V lost 3 bases and J lost 5 bases; the stretch between them is 9 bases long. Study-wide conclusions, independent of this receptor: Repertoires from blood resembled normal breast more closely than tumor, and using blood as a reference for each tissue separated tumor from normal in 14 of 16 patients. Because the cohort was small, analysis by tumor subtype was not possible. Sequencing bulk genomic DNA from unsorted cells could not capture chain pairing or functional markers like CD4, CD8 and FOXP3. Compared with adjacent normal breast tissue, tumors had higher clonality and around 2.5-fold greater T cell density. Enriched TCRB sequences shared across patients were found to be mostly commonly generated sequences that were unlikely to play an important role in the tumor microenvironment.

The sequence came from a person aged 45 to 60 with breast cancer. Specimen: blood. The rearrangement combines TRBV5-4 with TRBJ2-1; a confident D gene designation cannot be given. At the DNA level, the sequence is TGTGCCAGCAGCTACCTAGGGAACAATGAGCAGTTCTTC. It encodes CASSYLGNNEQFF.